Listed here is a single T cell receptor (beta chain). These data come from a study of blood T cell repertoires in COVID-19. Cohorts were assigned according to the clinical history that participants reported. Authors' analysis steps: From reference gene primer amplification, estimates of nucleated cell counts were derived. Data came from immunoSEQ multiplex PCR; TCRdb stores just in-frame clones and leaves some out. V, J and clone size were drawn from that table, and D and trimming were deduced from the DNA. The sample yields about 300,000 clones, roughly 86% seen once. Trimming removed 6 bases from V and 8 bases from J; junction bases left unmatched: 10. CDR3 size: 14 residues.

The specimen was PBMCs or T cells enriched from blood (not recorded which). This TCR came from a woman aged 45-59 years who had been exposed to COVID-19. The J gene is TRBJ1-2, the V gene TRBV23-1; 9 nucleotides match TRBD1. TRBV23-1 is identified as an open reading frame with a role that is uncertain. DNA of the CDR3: TGCGCCAGCAGACGGACAGGGGAGGACGGGGGCTACACCTTC. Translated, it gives CASRRTGEDGGYTF.